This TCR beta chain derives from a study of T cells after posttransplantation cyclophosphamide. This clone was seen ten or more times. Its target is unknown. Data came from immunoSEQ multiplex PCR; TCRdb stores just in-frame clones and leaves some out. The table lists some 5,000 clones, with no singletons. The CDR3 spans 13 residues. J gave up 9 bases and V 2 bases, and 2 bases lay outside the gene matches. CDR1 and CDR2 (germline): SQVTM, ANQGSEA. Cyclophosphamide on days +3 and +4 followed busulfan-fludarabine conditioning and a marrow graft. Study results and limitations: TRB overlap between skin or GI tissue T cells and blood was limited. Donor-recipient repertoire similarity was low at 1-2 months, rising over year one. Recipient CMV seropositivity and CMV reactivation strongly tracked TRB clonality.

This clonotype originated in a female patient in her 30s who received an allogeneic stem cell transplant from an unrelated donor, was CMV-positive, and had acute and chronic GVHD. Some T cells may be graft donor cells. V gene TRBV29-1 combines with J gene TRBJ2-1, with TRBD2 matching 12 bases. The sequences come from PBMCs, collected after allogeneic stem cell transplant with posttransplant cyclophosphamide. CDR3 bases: TGCAGCGTTGAACCGGGACTAGCGGGTGAGCAGTTCTTC. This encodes CSVEPGLAGEQFF.